This is a list of T cell receptor beta chains from one sample in a study of neoadjuvant nivolumab and ipilimumab in lung cancer. Repertoires were generated with immunoSEQ multiplex PCR, while TCRdb's copy carries only in-frame clones and drops some. The sample lists 15,000 to 20,000 clones, approximately 76% occurring once. The sequencing used tumor tissue, collected after neoadjuvant nivolumab, alone or with ipilimumab, at or shortly before surgery. Receptors were obtained from an adult with non-small cell lung cancer. Each CDR3 is given with its conserved first and last residue. D genes are given only for firm matches. Clone size is not always given. Where it is, it says once, few, many or a class for expanded clones.

DNA: TGTGCCAGCAGCAGACGACAGGGGGAGAACTATGGCTACACCTTC; CDR3: CASSRRQGENYGYTF; V: TRBV11-3; D: TRBD1; J: TRBJ1-2; size: .
DNA: TGTGCTAGTGGTTTCCCCCTAGCGTCCTACAATGAGCAGTTCTTC; CDR3: CASGFPLASYNEQFF; V: TRBV12-5; D: .; J: TRBJ2-1; size: .
DNA: TGTGCCAGTAGTACCGGACAGGTCTATCAGCCCCAGCATTTT; CDR3: CASSTGQVYQPQHF; V: TRBV19; D: TRBD1; J: TRBJ1-5; size: .
DNA: TGTGCCAGCAGCGTAGGATCTCCCCCAGAGACCCAGTACTTC; CDR3: CASSVGSPPETQYF; V: TRBV9; D: .; J: TRBJ2-5; size: .
DNA: TGCGCCAGCAGCCCGGACACGGCTGGAAACACCATATATTTT; CDR3: CASSPDTAGNTIYF; V: TRBV5-1; D: .; J: TRBJ1-3; size: .
DNA: TGTGCCAGCTCACCAAGCCCAGGGGGCTTGAACACTGAAGCTTTCTTT; CDR3: CASSPSPGGLNTEAFF; V: TRBV18; D: TRBD1; J: TRBJ1-1; size: .
DNA: TGTGCCAGCAGCTTTGAAATGGGGGGCTCTGGAAACACCATATATTTT; CDR3: CASSFEMGGSGNTIYF; V: TRBV5-6; D: .; J: TRBJ1-3; size: .
DNA: TGTGCCAGCAGCAAAAGGGAAAACTCTGGAAACACCATATATTTT; CDR3: CASSKRENSGNTIYF; V: TRBV21-1; D: .; J: TRBJ1-3; size: few
DNA: TGTGCCAGCAGCTTGCTTGGCAGGGGGATGGGAGGCTACACCTTC; CDR3: CASSLLGRGMGGYTF; V: TRBV5-5; D: TRBD1; J: TRBJ1-2; size: .
DNA: TGTGCCAGCAGCGTAGAAACTAGCGGGGGAAATGAGCAGTTCTTC; CDR3: CASSVETSGGNEQFF; V: TRBV9; D: TRBD2; J: TRBJ2-1; size: .
DNA: TGTGCCAGCAGACAGCGACAAGGCTATGGCTACACCTTC; CDR3: CASRQRQGYGYTF; V: TRBV5-6; D: .; J: TRBJ1-2; size: .
DNA: TGTGCCAGCAGTTCACCGGGACTAGTTATGAATGAGCAGTTCTTC; CDR3: CASSSPGLVMNEQFF; V: TRBV6-6; D: TRBD2; J: TRBJ2-1; size: .
DNA: TGCGCCAGCAGTGTAAGAGGGCCCCAAGAGACCCAGTACTTC; CDR3: CASSVRGPQETQYF; V: TRBV10-2; D: .; J: TRBJ2-5; size: .
DNA: TGTGCCACCAGTATCGGTACATTGAACACTGAAGCTTTCTTT; CDR3: CATSIGTLNTEAFF; V: TRBV15; D: .; J: TRBJ1-1; size: few
DNA: TGTGCCAGCACGCGGGGGGCGGGTCAGCCCCAGCATTTT; CDR3: CASTRGAGQPQHF; V: TRBV6-5; D: .; J: TRBJ1-5; size: .
DNA: TGTGCCAGCAGCGTTAGCGGGGGGGCCTCAGATACGCAGTATTTT; CDR3: CASSVSGGASDTQYF; V: TRBV7-3; D: TRBD2; J: TRBJ2-3; size: .
DNA: TGTGCCAGCAGCTTGTATGGGGTTAACTACGAGCAGTACTTC; CDR3: CASSLYGVNYEQYF; V: TRBV5-4; D: .; J: TRBJ2-7; size: .
DNA: TGTGCCAGCAGCTTAGGGGAACCTGGTCTCACTGAAGCTTTCTTT; CDR3: CASSLGEPGLTEAFF; V: TRBV7-9; D: .; J: TRBJ1-1; size: .
DNA: TGTGCCAGCAGTGGGACTAGCGGGGGGAGCACAGATACGCAGTATTTT; CDR3: CASSGTSGGSTDTQYF; V: TRBV6-1; D: TRBD2; J: TRBJ2-3; size: .
DNA: TGTGCCAGCAGTTTATCATCCAGAAGGGCCTACGAGCAGTACTTC; CDR3: CASSLSSRRAYEQYF; V: TRBV27; D: .; J: TRBJ2-7; size: .
DNA: TGTGCCAGCAGCGGGGACAGGGCAAGAGCTGGCTACACCTTC; CDR3: CASSGDRARAGYTF; V: TRBV5-5; D: TRBD1; J: TRBJ1-2; size: .
DNA: TGTGCCAGCAGGGGGGGGACAGGGGGCTCCGAGCAGTACTTC; CDR3: CASRGGTGGSEQYF; V: TRBV6-1; D: TRBD1; J: TRBJ2-7; size: .
DNA: TGTGCCAGCAGCTTAAGAAGTAACAGGGAAAGCTCCTACGAGCAGTACTTC; CDR3: CASSLRSNRESSYEQYF; V: TRBV7-2; D: .; J: TRBJ2-7; size: .
DNA: TGTGCCAGCAGCTTGTTTGACAGATCCTACGAGCAGTACTTC; CDR3: CASSLFDRSYEQYF; V: TRBV5-4; D: .; J: TRBJ2-7; size: .
DNA: TGTGCCAGCAGTCGGGACCGGAATAATGAAAAACTGTTTTTT; CDR3: CASSRDRNNEKLFF; V: TRBV27; D: .; J: TRBJ1-4; size: once
DNA: TGTGCCAGCAGTTCCAGGGGCCGGGATCAGCCCCAGCATTTT; CDR3: CASSSRGRDQPQHF; V: TRBV2; D: .; J: TRBJ1-5; size: once
DNA: TGTGCCAGCAGCTCTCTAGGTAGCGGGAATGAGCAGTTCTTC; CDR3: CASSSLGSGNEQFF; V: TRBV7-6; D: TRBD2; J: TRBJ2-1; size: .
DNA: TGTGCCAGCAGTCCCCGGCCCCCGCTCACAGATACGCAGTATTTT; CDR3: CASSPRPPLTDTQYF; V: TRBV27; D: .; J: TRBJ2-3; size: .
DNA: TGTGCCAGCAGTTACGAGGGCCTTAATTCACCCCTCCACTTT; CDR3: CASSYEGLNSPLHF; V: TRBV6-5; D: .; J: TRBJ1-6; size: .
DNA: TGTGCCAGCAGCCCTGATAGCTGGACAGGGCAGGCTTTCTTT; CDR3: CASSPDSWTGQAFF; V: TRBV6-4; D: TRBD1; J: TRBJ1-1; size: .
DNA: TGTGCCAGCAGCTTAGTAGGGGGATATGATTCACCCCTCCACTTT; CDR3: CASSLVGGYDSPLHF; V: TRBV7-9; D: .; J: TRBJ1-6; size: .
DNA: TGCAGCGGCCATGCAGGGAACACTGAAGCTTTCTTT; CDR3: CSGHAGNTEAFF; V: TRBV29-1; D: .; J: TRBJ1-1; size: few
DNA: TGCGCCAGCAGCCAAGAGGCCTTGAGCTCTGGAAACACCATATATTTT; CDR3: CASSQEALSSGNTIYF; V: TRBV4-3; D: .; J: TRBJ1-3; size: .
DNA: TGCAGCGTCCGCCGGGGACTGGACACAGATACGCAGTATTTT; CDR3: CSVRRGLDTDTQYF; V: TRBV29-1; D: .; J: TRBJ2-3; size: .
DNA: TGTGCCTGGACCTCAGGCGGGGGGGCGTCAGATACGCAGTATTTT; CDR3: CAWTSGGGASDTQYF; V: TRBV30; D: TRBD2; J: TRBJ2-3; size: .
DNA: TGTGCCATCAGTGAAGGGTACGAGCAGTACTTC; CDR3: CAISEGYEQYF; V: TRBV10-3; D: .; J: TRBJ2-7; size: .
DNA: TGTGCCAGCAGCGTTCGAGGGACAGAGAACACCGGGGAGCTGTTTTTT; CDR3: CASSVRGTENTGELFF; V: TRBV9; D: TRBD1; J: TRBJ2-2; size: few
DNA: TGTGCCAGCAGCTTGGACGGTCTGAGTCCACCCCTCCACTTT; CDR3: CASSLDGLSPPLHF; V: TRBV7-9; D: .; J: TRBJ1-6; size: .
DNA: TGTGCCAGCACCCCAGGGGTAGTGGGCTACACCTTC; CDR3: CASTPGVVGYTF; V: TRBV6-5; D: .; J: TRBJ1-2; size: .
DNA: TGTGCCAGCCCAGGGGTTACCCTTAACGTCCTGACTTTC; CDR3: CASPGVTLNVLTF; V: TRBV11-2; D: .; J: TRBJ2-6; size: .
DNA: TGTGCCAGCTGGGACGGGAGCTCCTACGAGCAGTACTTC; CDR3: CASWDGSSYEQYF; V: TRBV7-9; D: .; J: TRBJ2-7; size: .
DNA: TGCGCCAGCAGCTTGGGAGGGGGCGCAGCCTACGAGCAGTACTTC; CDR3: CASSLGGGAAYEQYF; V: TRBV5-1; D: TRBD1; J: TRBJ2-7; size: .
DNA: TGTGCCAGCAGCCGCGAAGCAAGGAACTACGAGCAGTACTTC; CDR3: CASSREARNYEQYF; V: TRBV13; D: .; J: TRBJ2-7; size: .
DNA: TGTGCCAGCTCACCACCTAGCAGGGACACACAAGAGACCCAGTACTTC; CDR3: CASSPPSRDTQETQYF; V: TRBV18; D: .; J: TRBJ2-5; size: once
DNA: TGTGCCGGGACTCGACAGGGGCAGGCAGATACGCAGTATTTT; CDR3: CAGTRQGQADTQYF; V: TRBV6-1; D: TRBD1; J: TRBJ2-3; size: .
DNA: TGTGCCAGCAGCCGTAGCCCCAGGGGAGAGACCCAGTACTTC; CDR3: CASSRSPRGETQYF; V: TRBV7-8; D: .; J: TRBJ2-5; size: .
DNA: TGCAGCGTTGAAAAGCAGGGAGGGAGCAATCAGCCCCAGCATTTT; CDR3: CSVEKQGGSNQPQHF; V: TRBV29-1; D: .; J: TRBJ1-5; size: .
DNA: TGTGCCTGGAGACCCCACAGTGCGGGGTCGTATCAGCCCCAGCATTTT; CDR3: CAWRPHSAGSYQPQHF; V: TRBV30; D: .; J: TRBJ1-5; size: .